The T cell receptor (beta chain) under discussion was sequenced for a study of identical twins. This clonotype was counted a few times. What it binds is unknown. TCRdb processed the 5' RACE reads anew with MiXCR; each CDR3 protein has one entry. Of hundreds of thousands of distinct CDR3 sequences in the sample, around 21% were seen once. Study results and limitations: Model-predicted out-of-frame TCR alpha sharing fell below observed values in monozygotic twins.

This CDR3 has 12 amino acids. Trimming left V 5 bases short and J 0 bases short, with 2 bases between. Germline V CDR1 and CDR2: MNHEY, SMNVEV (reference sequence). Another study also made use of these data, one on T cells expressing NK-cell markers.

The chain has TRBV27 and TRBJ2-1; D is uncertain. This TCR derives from a woman between 18 and 30 years old in good health. The sequenced material came from PBMCs. As DNA, the CDR3 is TGTGCCAGCAGTGACTCCTACAATGAGCAGTTCTTC. Protein sequence: CASSDSYNEQFF.